In its sample, the clone carrying this T cell receptor beta chain was seen a few times. No antigen is known for it. The sample is drawn from a study of post-analysis software for immune sequencing data. On the study more broadly: Patients with relapsing-remitting, secondary progressive and progressive-relapsing multiple sclerosis courses were all represented. Study findings and constraints: TRBV5-6, TRBV5-1 and TRBV20-1 were among four to six TRBV segments more frequent in patients than controls. F-measure co-clustering was strong for batch-matched samples.

Researchers reported that TCR beta cDNA libraries carried unique molecular identifiers. There were about 1 to 10 million T cells, and about 500,000 cDNA molecules came from them. From the PCR reads, TCRdb called clonotypes with MiXCR, one entry per CDR3 protein. The sample carries roughly 800,000 distinct CDR3 sequences, 25% to 30% recorded once. CDR3 size: 15 residues. V lost 7 bases and J lost 2, with 18 bases in between. This chain joins TRBV12-3 or TRBV12-4 and TRBJ2-7, with D perhaps matching TRBD1 or TRBD2 (6 bases each). The sequence came from a girl aged 5-17 years with multiple sclerosis. Sequencing used blood. In DNA form, the CDR3 reads TGTGCCAGCACGGAAGTCGGAGGGGGAACCTACGAGCAGTACTTC. Translation: CASTEVGGGTYEQYF.